This T cell receptor (beta chain) was identified during a study of shared clonotypes between healthy human individuals. CDR3 length: 15 residues. V shed 6 bases and J shed 4 bases, with 17 bases lying between them. CDR1 and CDR2 (germline): MNHNY, SVGAGI (reference sequence). Clones were read by immunoSEQ multiplex PCR, and TCRdb kept only the in-frame ones, dropping some. The sample holds some 2,100,000 clones, about 94% seen once. Sequenced: naive CD4+ T cells sorted from blood. As for subset: CD45RA+ positively selected. The TCR originated in a man aged 18 to 30 in good health. The chain links TRBV6-6 to TRBJ2-3; D is possibly TRBD2 (6 bases). The CDR3 is CASSPGTRESDTQYF. In nucleotides, the CDR3 is TGTGCCAGCAGCCCCGGGACTCGCGAGTCAGATACGCAGTATTTT.